Below are 16 T cell receptor beta chains sequenced from a single sample in a study of early T cells in non-severe SARS-CoV-2 infection. TCRdb re-called the 5' RACE reads with MiXCR, one entry per CDR3 protein. The table has 40,000 to 60,000 distinct CDR3 sequences, around 6% seen once; the top ten hold about 2.6%. Source: whole blood, taken at baseline. These TCRs come from an adult who was a healthcare worker with PCR-confirmed SARS-CoV-2 infection or an uninfected control (not recorded which).

This clonotype was found once. V usage is TRBV24-1 and J usage is TRBJ2-4; 7 bases fit TRBD1. Germline CDR1 reads KGHDR; CDR2 reads SFDVKD. The V and J ends lost 9 bases and 9 bases, in that order; junction bases with no gene match: 7. This CDR3 has 12 residues. CDR3 coding DNA: TGTGCCACCCCAGGGGGTAATAGCATTCAGTACTTC. It translates to CATPGGNSIQYF.

Note on this clonotype: This may come from a read error, since a much larger clone is one base off. The V gene is TRBV6-2 or TRBV6-3, the J gene TRBJ1-4; TRBD1 might be the D (5 bases). Trimming removed 6 bases from V and 3 bases from J, with 17 bases in between. This CDR3 has 16 amino acids. In germline, CDR1 is MNHEY, CDR2 SVGEGT. CDR3 region: CASRQGRRPSNEKLFF. The DNA for the CDR3 is TGTGCCAGCAGGCAGGGTCGGCGGCCATCTAATGAAAAACTGTTTTTT.

V gene TRBV20-1 combines with J gene TRBJ2-5, with TRBD1 as a possible D gene (5 bases). This CDR3 is built from 12 residues. Between the trimmed V and J ends, which lost 1 base and 5 bases, there was a span of 8 bases. The germline V gene has CDR1 DFQATT and CDR2 SNEGSKA (reference sequence). The CDR3 sequence is CSARGPGETQYF. The CDR3 DNA sequence: TGCAGTGCTAGAGGACCAGGGGAGACCCAGTACTTC.

This clonotype was seen only a few times. The chain links TRBV20-1 to TRBJ2-5; D may correspond to TRBD1 or TRBD2 (5 bases each). In germline, CDR1 is DFQATT, CDR2 SNEGSKA (reference sequence). This CDR3 region has 15 residues. The ends were cut back, 6 bases at V and 3 bases at J, with 20 bases in the middle. The CDR3 DNA reads TGCAGTGCACTTTCGCAAGCCGGGACCGAAGAGACCCAGTACTTC. Encoded protein: CSALSQAGTEETQYF.

The sample holds a few counts of this clonotype. The chain recombines TRBV19 with TRBJ1-2; unclear D gene. Trimming removed 4 bases from V and 6 bases from J, with 12 bases in between. CDR3 length equals 13 residues. CDR1 and CDR2 (germline): LNHDA, SQIVND (reference sequence). The DNA for the CDR3 is TGTGCCAGTAGTACCAGGATCCGCCATGGCTACACCTTC. It specifies CASSTRIRHGYTF. Full variable domain (missing parts from reference TRBV19 and TRBJ1-2): DGGITQSPKYLFRKEGQNVTLSCEQNLNHDAMYWYRQDPGQGLRLIYYSQIVNDFQKGDIAEGYSVSREKKESFPLTVTSAQKNPTAFYLCASSTRIRHGYTFGSGTRLTVV.

At least ten counts were recorded for this clonotype. CDR3 nucleotide sequence: TGTGCCAGCGGGCTCCTACAGGGTCTACGAGACACCATATATTTT. It translates to CASGLLQGLRDTIYF. The rearrangement uses TRBV11-2 and TRBJ1-3; D might be TRBD1 (6 bases). The CDR3 extends over 15 amino acids. V lost 8 bases and J 8 bases, leaving 22 bases between the germline ends. Germline CDR1 SGHAT, CDR2 FQNNGV.

This clonotype came up many times. Here the CDR3 reads CASSLQDRTEAFF. For the CDR3, the DNA is TGTGCCAGCAGTCTACAGGACCGCACTGAAGCTTTCTTT. The chain has TRBV6-2 or TRBV6-3 and TRBJ1-1, with a tentative D call TRBD1 (5 bases). Per the germline V gene, CDR1 is MNHEY and CDR2 is SVGEGT. The CDR3 runs to 13 residues. Trimming shortened V by 5 bases and J by 4 bases, and 11 bases separated the two germline ends.

This clonotype was seen many times. V is TRBV7-9 and J is TRBJ2-7, with 10 bases matching TRBD1. The V gene end was trimmed by 1 base and the J gene end by 7 bases; junction bases not matched to a gene: 1. The CDR3 sequence is 13 residues long. The germline gives CDR1 SEHNR, CDR2 FQNEAQ (reference sequence). The CDR3 DNA reads as TGTGCCAGCAGCTTAGGGACAGGGGGTGAGCAGTACTTC. It codes for CASSLGTGGEQYF.

This clonotype was seen repeatedly, ten times or more. The rearrangement uses TRBV19 and TRBJ2-2, with 9 positions matching TRBD1. The germline V gene has CDR1 LNHDA and CDR2 SQIVND (reference sequence). J was trimmed by 4 bases and V by 8 bases; bases with no gene match: 8. The CDR3 sequence is 15 residues long. The CDR3 sequence: CASARYRGLTGELFF. The DNA for the CDR3 is TGTGCCAGTGCAAGATACAGGGGGCTCACCGGGGAGCTGTTTTTT.

The rearrangement joins TRBV29-1 to TRBJ2-3, with 10 bases matching TRBD1. From germline, CDR1 is SQVTM and CDR2 ANQGSEA. Germline trimming cut 7 bases from V and 1 base from J; bases unmatched to any gene: 2. The CDR3 runs to 13 residues. CDR3 sequence: CSGQGAGTDTQYF. CDR3 DNA sequence: TGCAGCGGACAGGGGGCGGGCACAGATACGCAGTATTTT.

This clonotype was counted many times. The J gene is TRBJ2-1, the V gene TRBV11-3, with 8 bases lining up with TRBD1. V gave up 3 bases and J gave up 9 bases; unmatched junction bases: 10. CDR1 is SGHNT and CDR2 is YENEEA in the germline V gene. The CDR3 covers 15 residues. This CDR3 reads CASSLASGTGGEQFF. In nucleotides, the CDR3 is TGTGCCAGCAGCTTGGCGTCCGGGACAGGCGGTGAGCAGTTCTTC.

This clonotype occurred many times. This rearrangement joins TRBV6-5 to TRBJ2-7; D is possibly TRBD1 or TRBD2 (6 bases each). Germline lookup yields CDR1 MNHEY and CDR2 SVGAGI. V lost 0 bases and J lost 4, with 13 bases in between. This CDR3 is 15 amino acids long. Here the CDR3 reads CASSYSWGARYEQYF. Here the CDR3 DNA reads TGTGCCAGCAGTTACTCGTGGGGGGCGAGGTACGAGCAGTACTTC.

This clonotype was recorded at least ten times. This chain connects TRBV11-2 to TRBJ2-3; possibly TRBD1 or TRBD2 for D (5 bases each). The CDR3 runs 15 residues. CDR1 and CDR2 from the germline V gene are SGHAT and FQNNGV. The V end lost 0 bases, the J end lost 10 bases, and 17 bases lay between the germline ends. This chain's CDR3 is CASSLDQARGHSQYF. In nucleotides, the CDR3 is TGTGCCAGCAGCTTAGATCAAGCGAGGGGCCATTCGCAGTATTTT.

This clonotype was seen many times. This chain connects TRBV7-6 to TRBJ2-1, with 9 bases that match TRBD2. V lost 2 bases to trimming and J lost 2 bases; unmatched junction nucleotides: 4. There are 16 residues in the CDR3. Germline V gene data show CDR1 as SGHVS and CDR2 as FNYEAQ. The CDR3 DNA reads as TGTGCCAGCAGCTTAATCCAGCGGGGGGCCTACAATGAGCAGTTCTTC. As protein: CASSLIQRGAYNEQFF.

This chain links TRBV4-3 with TRBJ2-3; the match to TRBD2 covers 12 bases. The J segment lost 3 bases and the V segment lost 1 base, leaving 5 bases of the junction unmatched. This CDR3 spans 17 amino acids. Germline V gene data show CDR1 as LGHNA and CDR2 as YSLEER. This CDR3 is CASSQVTLAGGTDTQYF. The DNA for the CDR3 is TGCGCCAGCAGCCAAGTTACTCTAGCGGGGGGGACAGATACGCAGTATTTT.

Only a few counts were recorded for this clonotype. The genes are TRBV12-3 or TRBV12-4 and TRBJ1-1, with D possibly matching TRBD1 (5 bases). V lost 7 bases and J 1 base, leaving 10 bases between the germline ends. This CDR3 is built from 13 residues. The CDR3 region is CASTLQANTEAFF. CDR3 in DNA: TGTGCCAGCACCCTACAGGCGAACACTGAAGCTTTCTTT.